This is a list of T cell receptor beta chains from one sample in a study of response to subunit inactivated influenza vaccine. TCRdb analysed the RT-PCR reads with MiXCR anew, one entry per CDR3 protein. This table holds under 200,000 distinct CDR3 sequences, approximately 11% found once. The sample was non-naive T cells sorted from PBMCs, taken roughly 6 weeks after vaccination. The receptors derive from a middle-aged man who received an inactivated influenza vaccine. CDR3s include the opening cysteine and the closing phenylalanine or tryptophan. The D gene is left open where the match is weak. Clone size is not always given. Where it is, it says once, few, many or a class for expanded clones.

v_call,clone_size,j_call,d_call,cdr3_nt,cdr3_aa
TRBV6-1,.,TRBJ1-3,TRBD1,TGTGCCACCGGGGACAGGGCCCACTCTGGAAACACCATATATTTT,CATGDRAHSGNTIYF
TRBV20-1,many,TRBJ2-5,.,TGCAGTGCTAGAACCGAGACCCAGTACTTC,CSARTETQYF
TRBV18,few,TRBJ2-7,.,TGTGCCAGCTCGGATGGGACGCACGAGCAGTACTTC,CASSDGTHEQYF
TRBV20-1,.,TRBJ2-1,TRBD1,TGCAGTGCTGATGGCCTGGTAGGACAGGGTTCCTACAATGAGCAGTTCTTC,CSADGLVGQGSYNEQFF
TRBV12-3/TRBV12-4,few,TRBJ2-7,TRBD1,TGTGCCAGCAGTCCCAGGACAGGGGCAGCATCCTACGAGCAGTACTTC,CASSPRTGAASYEQYF
TRBV5-1,.,TRBJ2-1,.,TGCGCCAGCAGCTTGGGTCCGGGACTGGGGGGCCATGAGCAGTTCTTC,CASSLGPGLGGHEQFF
TRBV10-3,.,TRBJ1-2,.,TGTGCCATCAGTGAGTCCGGCGCAGGGTCAGGCGGCTACACCTTC,CAISESGAGSGGYTF
TRBV4-3,few,TRBJ1-3,TRBD1,TGCGCCAGCAGCCAGGGCCCTCCGGGACAGAGCTCTGGAAACACCATATATTTT,CASSQGPPGQSSGNTIYF
TRBV9,few,TRBJ2-7,TRBD1,TGTGCCAGCAGCGTAGGAAACAGGGGCTCCTACGAGCAGTACTTC,CASSVGNRGSYEQYF
TRBV6-2/TRBV6-3,many,TRBJ2-2,.,TGTGCCAGCATTGACCGAACAGGGAGCGGCACCGGGGAGCTGTTTTTT,CASIDRTGSGTGELFF
TRBV3-1,many,TRBJ2-1,.,TGTGCCAGCAGCCAGGGCCCCCAGGCTGAGCAGTTCTTC,CASSQGPQAEQFF
TRBV7-2,.,TRBJ1-6,.,TGTGCCAGCAGCTCCGGCGGCAATTCACCCCTCCACTTT,CASSSGGNSPLHF
TRBV2,.,TRBJ2-7,TRBD1,TGTGCCAGCAGCGACAGGGCCTCCTACGAGCAGTACTTC,CASSDRASYEQYF
TRBV12-3/TRBV12-4,.,TRBJ2-7,TRBD1,TGTGCCAGCAGTATCACAGGGGGTTTTTTGTGCTTC,CASSITGGFLCF
TRBV14,.,TRBJ2-1,TRBD1,TGTGCCAGCAGCCAAGGGACGGGACAGTGGACTGAGCAGTTCTTC,CASSQGTGQWTEQFF
TRBV7-9,many,TRBJ1-1,.,TGTGCCATCAAGAGGGGGGCTGAAGCTTTCTTT,CAIKRGAEAFF